This is a list of T cell receptor beta chains from one sample in a study of cytomegalovirus exposure and HLA in healthy donors. Libraries were prepared by immunoSEQ multiplex PCR; TCRdb keeps only in-frame clonotypes and omits some of them. The data hold some 170,000 clones, with 75% observed a single time. Sequenced sample: PBMCs. These receptors were obtained from a male donor in good health and CMV-seronegative. CDR3s include the opening cysteine and the closing phenylalanine or tryptophan. D genes are given only for firm matches. The size field is filled for only some rows; it gives once, few, many or a size class.

j_call	d_call	clone_size	v_call	cdr3_aa	cdr3_nt
TRBJ2-7	TRBD2	NA	TRBV9	CASSPETSRSSYEQYF	TGTGCCAGCAGCCCTGAGACTAGCAGGAGCTCCTACGAGCAGTACTTC
TRBJ1-1	NA	NA	TRBV29-1	CSCWTLNTEAFF	TGCAGCTGCTGGACACTGAACACTGAAGCTTTCTTT
TRBJ2-1	TRBD2	once	TRBV15	CATSRVGGGAGHEQFF	TGTGCCACCAGCAGAGTGGGCGGGGGGGCGGGTCATGAGCAGTTCTTC
TRBJ1-2	TRBD1	few	TRBV30	CAWSRTGRSWGYTF	TGTGCCTGGAGTCGGACAGGGCGATCGTGGGGCTACACCTTC
TRBJ1-5	NA	once	TRBV9	CASSSAGADQPQHF	TGTGCCAGCAGCTCGGCAGGGGCGGATCAGCCCCAGCATTTT
TRBJ2-1	NA	NA	TRBV15	CATSRAAGEQFF	TGTGCCACCAGCAGAGCAGCAGGGGAGCAGTTCTTC
TRBJ1-1	NA	NA	TRBV6-6	CASSKVSSGDTEAFF	TGTGCCAGCAGTAAAGTTAGTTCGGGGGACACTGAAGCTTTCTTT
TRBJ2-1	TRBD2	NA	TRBV5-1	CASSLPRGADNEQFF	TGCGCCAGCAGCTTGCCGCGGGGGGCCGACAATGAGCAGTTCTTC
TRBJ2-7	NA	NA	TRBV6-5	CASRDRDIPYEQYF	TGTGCCAGCAGAGACCGGGACATACCCTACGAGCAGTACTTC
TRBJ2-7	TRBD2	NA	TRBV9	CASRPGGFPAYEQYF	TGTGCCAGCAGGCCCGGGGGGTTCCCAGCCTACGAGCAGTACTTC
TRBJ2-3	NA	NA	TRBV19	CASSAQGTDTQYF	TGTGCCAGTTCCGCTCAGGGCACAGATACGCAGTATTTT
TRBJ2-7	TRBD1	NA	TRBV7-9	CASSGGQFLTYEQYF	TGTGCCAGCAGCGGGGGACAGTTTCTCACCTACGAGCAGTACTTC
TRBJ1-5	TRBD1	NA	TRBV28	CASRIRDRGRQPQHF	TGTGCCAGCAGGATCCGGGACAGGGGGCGTCAGCCCCAGCATTTT
TRBJ2-7	NA	once	TRBV6-1	CASSATGPGSYEQYF	TGTGCCAGCAGTGCCACAGGGCCTGGCTCCTACGAGCAGTACTTC
TRBJ2-7	TRBD1	NA	TRBV28	CASSSGQGRGEQYF	TGTGCCAGCAGTTCGGGACAGGGCAGGGGCGAGCAGTACTTC
TRBJ1-1	TRBD1	NA	TRBV6-6	CASSPRQGAVNEAFF	TGTGCCAGCAGTCCCCGACAGGGGGCGGTCAATGAAGCTTTCTTT
TRBJ2-5	NA	NA	TRBV5-1	CASSRGRGASEGTQYF	TGCGCCAGCAGCCGGGGACGGGGGGCCTCGGAGGGGACCCAGTACTTC
TRBJ1-5	NA	NA	TRBV6-1	CASRTGNQPQHF	TGTGCCAGCAGGACAGGCAATCAGCCCCAGCATTTT
TRBJ2-3	NA	NA	TRBV11-2	CASSLRGPSTDTQYF	TGTGCCAGCAGCTTACGAGGGCCTAGCACAGATACGCAGTATTTT
TRBJ1-1	NA	few	TRBV30	CAWTPGGANTEAFF	TGTGCCTGGACCCCGGGAGGGGCAAACACTGAAGCTTTCTTT
TRBJ1-5	NA	NA	TRBV18	CASSPNTGNQPQHF	TGTGCCAGCTCACCTAATACAGGCAATCAGCCCCAGCATTTT
TRBJ1-3	NA	few	TRBV5-1	CASSLQGTGNTIYF	TGCGCCAGCAGCTTGCAGGGAACTGGAAACACCATATATTTT
TRBJ2-5	TRBD2	NA	TRBV4-1	CASSQVGGVPATQYF	TGCGCCAGCAGCCAAGTGGGGGGGGTTCCGGCGACCCAGTACTTC
TRBJ1-2	TRBD1	NA	TRBV28	CASSPGQANYGYTF	TGTGCCAGCAGCCCAGGACAGGCGAACTATGGCTACACCTTC
TRBJ1-2	TRBD1	NA	TRBV6-1	CASREKQGDGYTF	TGTGCCAGCAGGGAAAAACAGGGGGATGGCTACACCTTC
TRBJ2-4	TRBD1	NA	TRBV5-1	CASRSQPGTGYDIQYF	TGCGCCAGCAGAAGTCAACCCGGGACAGGGTATGACATTCAGTACTTC
TRBJ2-5	NA	NA	TRBV30	CGSQETQYF	TGTGGGAGCCAAGAGACCCAGTACTTC
TRBJ1-4	NA	NA	TRBV7-8	CASSPGANEKLFF	TGTGCCAGCAGCCCAGGGGCAAATGAAAAACTGTTTTTT
TRBJ2-2	TRBD1	NA	TRBV2	CASSANRGNTGELFF	TGTGCCAGCAGCGCAAACAGGGGGAACACCGGGGAGCTGTTTTTT
TRBJ2-7	TRBD2	NA	TRBV27	CASSPRLAAEQYF	TGTGCCAGCAGCCCACGACTAGCGGCCGAGCAGTACTTC
TRBJ2-7	NA	NA	TRBV7-3	CASSLTGHEQYF	TGTGCCAGCAGCCTCACAGGGCACGAGCAGTACTTC
TRBJ2-3	NA	NA	TRBV5-8	CASSRGTDTQYF	TGTGCCAGCAGCCGGGGCACAGATACGCAGTATTTT
TRBJ2-7	TRBD2	NA	TRBV28	CASSLGTSGSSYEQYF	TGTGCCAGCAGTTTGGGGACTAGCGGTAGCTCCTACGAGCAGTACTTC
TRBJ1-5	TRBD1	NA	TRBV28	CASRLPDREDSNQPQHF	TGTGCCAGCAGACTCCCGGACAGGGAAGATAGCAATCAGCCCCAGCATTTT
TRBJ2-3	TRBD2	NA	TRBV2	CASNRAGGGDTQYF	TGTGCCAGTAATCGAGCGGGAGGTGGAGATACGCAGTATTTT
TRBJ2-1	TRBD1	few	TRBV28	CASSRDRAYNEQFF	TGTGCCAGCAGCCGGGACAGGGCATACAATGAGCAGTTCTTC
TRBJ1-5	TRBD1	NA	TRBV29-1	CSVVSGGTGNQPQHF	TGCAGCGTTGTTTCAGGGGGGACGGGCAATCAGCCCCAGCATTTT
TRBJ2-7	NA	once	TRBV10-2	CASQSPHDEQYF	TGCGCCAGCCAGTCTCCCCATGACGAGCAGTACTTC
TRBJ1-5	TRBD1	NA	TRBV7-3	CASSLQGGQPQHF	TGTGCCAGCAGCTTACAGGGGGGTCAGCCCCAGCATTTT
TRBJ2-7	TRBD2	few	TRBV28	CASSSPTSGRWFEQYF	TGTGCCAGCAGTTCCCCCACTAGCGGGAGGTGGTTCGAGCAGTACTTC
TRBJ1-1	TRBD1	NA	TRBV25-1	CASSESEGAGGTEAFF	TGTGCCAGCAGTGAATCGGAGGGGGCGGGAGGGACTGAAGCTTTCTTT
TRBJ2-5	NA	once	TRBV4-1	CASSQAQGGETQYF	TGCGCCAGCAGCCAAGCGCAGGGTGGCGAGACCCAGTACTTC
TRBJ1-5	NA	NA	TRBV28	CASSLSGTREGNQPQHF	TGTGCCAGCAGTCTCTCAGGGACTAGGGAAGGCAATCAGCCCCAGCATTTT
TRBJ2-2	NA	NA	TRBV7-3	CASSLTFAGELFF	TGTGCCAGCAGCTTAACCTTTGCCGGGGAGCTGTTTTTT
TRBJ2-7	NA	NA	TRBV4-2	CASSQDPDSYYEQYF	TGTGCCAGCAGCCAAGACCCAGACAGCTATTACGAGCAGTACTTC
TRBJ2-7	TRBD1	NA	TRBV7-9	CASRRDRGFEQYF	TGTGCCAGCAGACGGGACAGGGGGTTCGAGCAGTACTTC
TRBJ1-5	NA	NA	TRBV6-6	CASKGGDQPQHF	TGTGCCAGCAAGGGAGGGGATCAGCCCCAGCATTTT